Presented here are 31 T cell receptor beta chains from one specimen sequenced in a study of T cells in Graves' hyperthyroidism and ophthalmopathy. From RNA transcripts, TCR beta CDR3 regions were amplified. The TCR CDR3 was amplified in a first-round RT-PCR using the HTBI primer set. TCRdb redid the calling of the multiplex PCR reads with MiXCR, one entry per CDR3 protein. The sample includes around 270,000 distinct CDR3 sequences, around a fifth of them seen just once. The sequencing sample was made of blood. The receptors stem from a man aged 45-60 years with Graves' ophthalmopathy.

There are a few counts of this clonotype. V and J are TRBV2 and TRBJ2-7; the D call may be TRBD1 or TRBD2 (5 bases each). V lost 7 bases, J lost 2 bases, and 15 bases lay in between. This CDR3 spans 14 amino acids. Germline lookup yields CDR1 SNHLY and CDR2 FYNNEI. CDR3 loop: CASTPGPRAYEQYF. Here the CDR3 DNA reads TGTGCCAGCACCCCGGGGCCGAGGGCCTACGAGCAGTACTTC.

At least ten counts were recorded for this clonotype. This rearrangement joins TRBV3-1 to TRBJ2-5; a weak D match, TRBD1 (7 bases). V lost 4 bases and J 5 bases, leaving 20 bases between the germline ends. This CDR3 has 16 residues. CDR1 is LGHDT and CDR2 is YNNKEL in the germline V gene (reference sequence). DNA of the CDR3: TGTGCCAGCAGCCCCAAATGGAGGGGGCGTTTGGAGACCCAGTACTTC. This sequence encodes CASSPKWRGRLETQYF.

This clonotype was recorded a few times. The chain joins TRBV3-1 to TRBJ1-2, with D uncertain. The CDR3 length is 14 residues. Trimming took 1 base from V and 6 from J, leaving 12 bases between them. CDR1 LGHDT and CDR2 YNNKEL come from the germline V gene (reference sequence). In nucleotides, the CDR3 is TGTGCCAGCAGCCAAGTCGGGTCCGGGGATGGCTACACCTTC. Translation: CASSQVGSGDGYTF.

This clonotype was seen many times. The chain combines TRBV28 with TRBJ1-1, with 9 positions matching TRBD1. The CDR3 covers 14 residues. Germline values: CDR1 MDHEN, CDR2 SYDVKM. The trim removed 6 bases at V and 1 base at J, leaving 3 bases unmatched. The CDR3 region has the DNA TGTGCCAGCAGGCCGGGACAGGGGAACACTGAAGCTTTCTTT. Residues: CASRPGQGNTEAFF.

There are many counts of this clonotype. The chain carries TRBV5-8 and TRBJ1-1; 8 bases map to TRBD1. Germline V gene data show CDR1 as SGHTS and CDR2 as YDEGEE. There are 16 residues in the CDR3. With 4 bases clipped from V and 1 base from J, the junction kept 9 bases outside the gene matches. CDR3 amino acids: CASSERQGASNTEAFF. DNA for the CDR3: TGTGCCAGCAGCGAGCGGCAGGGGGCCTCGAACACTGAAGCTTTCTTT.

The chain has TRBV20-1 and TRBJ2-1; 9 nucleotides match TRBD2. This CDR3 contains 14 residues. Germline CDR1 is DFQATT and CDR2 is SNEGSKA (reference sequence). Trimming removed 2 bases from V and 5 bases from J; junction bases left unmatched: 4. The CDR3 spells CSARKLAGNNEQFF. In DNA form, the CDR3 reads TGCAGTGCTAGAAAACTAGCGGGCAACAATGAGCAGTTCTTC.

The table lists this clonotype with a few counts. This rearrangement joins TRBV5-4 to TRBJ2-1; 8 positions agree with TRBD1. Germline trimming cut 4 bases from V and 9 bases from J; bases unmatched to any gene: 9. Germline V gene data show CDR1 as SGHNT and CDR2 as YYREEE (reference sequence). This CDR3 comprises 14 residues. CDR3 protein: CASSPEWTGREQFF. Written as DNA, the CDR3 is TGTGCCAGCAGCCCCGAATGGACAGGGCGTGAGCAGTTCTTC. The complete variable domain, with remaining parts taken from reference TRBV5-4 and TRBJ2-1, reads ETGVTQSPTHLIKTRGQQVTLRCSSQSGHNTVSWYQQALGQGPQFIFQYYREEENGRGNFPPRFSGLQFPNYSSELNVNALELDDSALYLCASSPEWTGREQFFGPGTRLTVL.

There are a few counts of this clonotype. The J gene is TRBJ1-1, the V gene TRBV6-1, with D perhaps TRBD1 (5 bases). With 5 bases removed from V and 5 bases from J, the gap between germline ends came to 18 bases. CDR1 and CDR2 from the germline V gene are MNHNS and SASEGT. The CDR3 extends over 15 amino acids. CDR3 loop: CASSSRTGEGTEAFF. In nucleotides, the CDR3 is TGTGCCAGCAGTTCCAGAACAGGAGAGGGGACTGAAGCTTTCTTT.

CDR3 region: CASSSDRFAFF. The CDR3 region has the DNA TGTGCCAGCAGCTCTGACAGGTTTGCTTTCTTT. V and J are TRBV7-8 and TRBJ1-1; D perhaps matches TRBD1 (6 bases). V lost 4 bases to trimming and J lost 11 bases, with 11 bases between them. Germline CDR1 is SGHVS and CDR2 is FQNEAQ. The CDR3 contains 11 residues.

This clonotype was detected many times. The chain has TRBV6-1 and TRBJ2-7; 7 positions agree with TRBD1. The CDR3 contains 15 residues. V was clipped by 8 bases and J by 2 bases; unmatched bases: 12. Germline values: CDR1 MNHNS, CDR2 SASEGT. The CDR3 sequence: CASSSSRGTAYEQYF. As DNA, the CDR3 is TGTGCCAGCTCCTCCTCGAGGGGGACAGCCTACGAGCAGTACTTC.

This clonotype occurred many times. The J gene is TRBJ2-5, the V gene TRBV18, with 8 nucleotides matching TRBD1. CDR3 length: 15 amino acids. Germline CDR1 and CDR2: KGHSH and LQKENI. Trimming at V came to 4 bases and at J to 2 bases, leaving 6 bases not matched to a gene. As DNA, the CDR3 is TGTGCCAGCTCACTAAACGACAGGGGACAAGAGACCCAGTACTTC. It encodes CASSLNDRGQETQYF. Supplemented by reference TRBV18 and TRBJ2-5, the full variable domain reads NAGVMQNPRHLVRRRGQEARLRCSPMKGHSHVYWYRQLPEEGLKFMVYLQKENIIDESGMPKERFSAEFPKEGPSILRIQQVVRGDSAAYFCASSLNDRGQETQYFGPGTRLLVL.

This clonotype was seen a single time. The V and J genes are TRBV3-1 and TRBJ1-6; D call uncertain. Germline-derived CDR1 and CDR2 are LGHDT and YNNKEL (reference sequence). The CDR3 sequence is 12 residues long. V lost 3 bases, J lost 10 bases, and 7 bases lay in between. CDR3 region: CASSHPASPLHF. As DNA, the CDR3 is TGTGCCAGCAGCCATCCAGCATCACCCCTCCACTTT.

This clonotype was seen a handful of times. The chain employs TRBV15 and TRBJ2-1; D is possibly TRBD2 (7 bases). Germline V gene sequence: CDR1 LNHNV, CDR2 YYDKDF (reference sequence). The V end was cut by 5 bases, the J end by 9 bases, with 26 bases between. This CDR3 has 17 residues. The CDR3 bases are TGTGCCACCAGCCTTGATTCTAGCGGCCTCCTCAGGGGTGAGCAGTTCTTC. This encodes CATSLDSSGLLRGEQFF.

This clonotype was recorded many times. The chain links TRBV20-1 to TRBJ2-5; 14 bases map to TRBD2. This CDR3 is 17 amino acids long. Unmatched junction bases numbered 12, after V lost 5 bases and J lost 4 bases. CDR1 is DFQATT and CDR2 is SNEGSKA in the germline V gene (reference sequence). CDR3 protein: CSARRLAGGPVGETQYF. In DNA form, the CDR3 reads TGCAGTGCTCGAAGACTAGCGGGAGGGCCTGTGGGAGAGACCCAGTACTTC.

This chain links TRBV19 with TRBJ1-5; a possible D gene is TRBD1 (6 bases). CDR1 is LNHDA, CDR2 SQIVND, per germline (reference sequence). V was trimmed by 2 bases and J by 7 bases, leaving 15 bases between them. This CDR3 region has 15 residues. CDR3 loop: CASSIMSGVGQPQHF. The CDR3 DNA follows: TGTGCCAGTAGTATAATGTCAGGGGTAGGCCAGCCCCAGCATTTT.

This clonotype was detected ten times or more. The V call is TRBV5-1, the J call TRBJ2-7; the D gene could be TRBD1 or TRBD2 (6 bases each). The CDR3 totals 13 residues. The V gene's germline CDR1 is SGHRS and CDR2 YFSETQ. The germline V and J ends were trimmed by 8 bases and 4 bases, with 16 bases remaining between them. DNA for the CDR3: TGCGCCAGTTGTCGGGGGCCGTTGTACGAGCAGTACTTC. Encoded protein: CASCRGPLYEQYF.

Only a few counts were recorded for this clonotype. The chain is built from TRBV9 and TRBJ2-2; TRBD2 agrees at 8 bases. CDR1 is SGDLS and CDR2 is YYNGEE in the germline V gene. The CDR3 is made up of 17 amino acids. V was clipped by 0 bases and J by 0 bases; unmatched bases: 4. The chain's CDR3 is CASSVVLAGPNTGELFF. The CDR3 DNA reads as TGTGCCAGCAGCGTAGTGTTAGCGGGACCGAACACCGGGGAGCTGTTTTTT.

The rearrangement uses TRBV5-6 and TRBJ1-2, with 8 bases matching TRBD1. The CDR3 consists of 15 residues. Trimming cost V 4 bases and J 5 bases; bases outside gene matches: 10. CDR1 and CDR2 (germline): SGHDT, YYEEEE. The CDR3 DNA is TGTGCCAGCAGCCCAACCGGACAGGGAAAATATGGCTACACCTTC. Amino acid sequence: CASSPTGQGKYGYTF.

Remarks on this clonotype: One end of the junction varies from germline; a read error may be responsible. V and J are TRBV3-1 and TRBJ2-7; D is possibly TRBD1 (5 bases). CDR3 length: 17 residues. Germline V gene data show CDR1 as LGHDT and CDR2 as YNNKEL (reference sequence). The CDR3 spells CAGSQLFGRASSYEQYF. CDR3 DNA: TGTGCCGGCAGCCAACTATTCGGCAGGGCTAGCTCCTACGAGCAGTACTTC.

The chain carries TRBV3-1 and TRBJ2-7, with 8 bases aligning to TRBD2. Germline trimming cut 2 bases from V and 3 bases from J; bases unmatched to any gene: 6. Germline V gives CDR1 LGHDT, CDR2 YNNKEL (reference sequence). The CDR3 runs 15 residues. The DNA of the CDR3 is TGTGCCAGCAGCCAAACCCAAGCGGGGGACTACGAGCAGTACTTC. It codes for CASSQTQAGDYEQYF.

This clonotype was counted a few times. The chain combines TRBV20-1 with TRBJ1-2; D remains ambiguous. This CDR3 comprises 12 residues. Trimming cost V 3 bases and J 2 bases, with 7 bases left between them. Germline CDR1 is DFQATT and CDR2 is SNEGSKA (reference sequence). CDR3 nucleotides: TGCAGTGCTAGTCTCTGGAACTATGGCTACACCTTC. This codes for CSASLWNYGYTF.

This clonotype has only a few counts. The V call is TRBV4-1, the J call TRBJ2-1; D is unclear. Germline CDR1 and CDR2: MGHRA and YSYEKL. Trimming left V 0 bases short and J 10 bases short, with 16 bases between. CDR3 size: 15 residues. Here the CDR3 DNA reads TGCGCCAGCAGCCAAGATCATCGCTACCCTGCCGAGCAGTTCTTC. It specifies CASSQDHRYPAEQFF.

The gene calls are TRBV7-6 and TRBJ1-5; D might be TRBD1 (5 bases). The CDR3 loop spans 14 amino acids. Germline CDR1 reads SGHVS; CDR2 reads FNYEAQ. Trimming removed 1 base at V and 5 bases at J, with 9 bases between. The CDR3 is CASSLGWGDQPQHF. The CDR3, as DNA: TGTGCCAGCAGCTTAGGTTGGGGGGATCAGCCCCAGCATTTT.

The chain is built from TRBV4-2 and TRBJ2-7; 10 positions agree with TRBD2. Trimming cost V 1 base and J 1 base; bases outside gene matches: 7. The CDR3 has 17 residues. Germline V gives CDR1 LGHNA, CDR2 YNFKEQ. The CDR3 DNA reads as TGTGCCAGCAGCCAAGCTGGGGGGACTAGCGCTTCCTACGAGCAGTACTTC. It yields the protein CASSQAGGTSASYEQYF.

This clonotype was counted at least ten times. CDR3 nucleotides: TGTGCCAGCAGTGAAGCGATTGGGAACACAGAGTTACCCCAGCATTTT. Translating it yields CASSEAIGNTELPQHF. The chain is built from TRBV6-1 and TRBJ1-5; D ambiguous. This CDR3 has 16 amino acids. The V gene's germline CDR1 is MNHNS and CDR2 SASEGT. V lost 0 bases to trimming and J lost 10 bases, with 19 bases between them.

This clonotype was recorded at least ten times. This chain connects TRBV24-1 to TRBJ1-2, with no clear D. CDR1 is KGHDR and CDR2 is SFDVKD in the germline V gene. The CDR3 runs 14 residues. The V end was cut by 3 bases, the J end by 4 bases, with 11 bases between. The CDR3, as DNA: TGTGCCACCAGTGATACTGGGGAGGGCTATGGCTACACCTTC. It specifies CATSDTGEGYGYTF.

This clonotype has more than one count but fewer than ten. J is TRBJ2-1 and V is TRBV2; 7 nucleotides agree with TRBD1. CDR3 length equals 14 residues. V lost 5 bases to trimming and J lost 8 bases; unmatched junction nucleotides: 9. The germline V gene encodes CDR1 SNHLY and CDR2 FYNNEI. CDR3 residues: CASSQTGQGDEQFF. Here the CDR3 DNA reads TGTGCCAGCAGTCAGACAGGGCAGGGGGATGAGCAGTTCTTC. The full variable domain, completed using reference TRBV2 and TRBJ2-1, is EPEVTQTPSHQVTQMGQEVILRCVPISNHLYFYWYRQILGQKVEFLVSFYNNEISEKSEIFDDQFSVERPDGSNFTLKIRSTKLEDSAMYFCASSQTGQGDEQFFGPGTRLTVL.

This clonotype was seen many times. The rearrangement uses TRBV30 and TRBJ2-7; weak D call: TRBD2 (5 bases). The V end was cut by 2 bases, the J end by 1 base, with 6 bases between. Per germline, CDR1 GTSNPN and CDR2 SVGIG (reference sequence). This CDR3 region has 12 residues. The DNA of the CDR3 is TGTGCCTGGAGTACGGGGTCCTACGAGCAGTACTTC. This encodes CAWSTGSYEQYF. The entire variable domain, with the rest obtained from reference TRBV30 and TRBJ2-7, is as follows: SQTIHQWPATLVQPVGSPLSLECTVEGTSNPNLYWYRQAAGRGLQLLFYSVGIGQISSEVPQNLSASRPQDRQFILSSKKLLLSDSGFYLCAWSTGSYEQYFGPGTRLTVT.

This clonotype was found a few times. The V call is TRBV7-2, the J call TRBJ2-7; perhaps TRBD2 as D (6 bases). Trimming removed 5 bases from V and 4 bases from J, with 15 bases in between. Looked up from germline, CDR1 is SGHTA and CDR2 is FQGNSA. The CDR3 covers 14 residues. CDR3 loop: CASSITGSRYEQYF. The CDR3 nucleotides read TGTGCCAGCAGCATAACCGGGAGTCGGTACGAGCAGTACTTC.

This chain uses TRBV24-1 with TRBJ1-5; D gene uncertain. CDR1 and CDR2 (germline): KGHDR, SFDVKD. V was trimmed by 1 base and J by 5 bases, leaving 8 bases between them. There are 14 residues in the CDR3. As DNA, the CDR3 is TGTGCCACCAGTGATTTAAACAGCGATCAGCCCCAGCATTTT. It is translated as CATSDLNSDQPQHF.

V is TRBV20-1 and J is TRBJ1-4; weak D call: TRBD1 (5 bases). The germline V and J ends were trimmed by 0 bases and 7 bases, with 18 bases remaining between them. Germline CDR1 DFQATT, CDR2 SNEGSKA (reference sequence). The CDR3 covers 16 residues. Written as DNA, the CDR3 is TGCAGTGCTAGAGATGAGTGGGGGGGGTTTGGTGAAAAACTGTTTTTT. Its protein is CSARDEWGGFGEKLFF.